This T cell receptor beta chain was captured by sequencing in a study of T-cell reconstitution after alpha-beta-depleted transplantation in children. Unique molecular identifiers were built into the TCRbeta library. TCRdb re-called the PCR reads through MiXCR, storing one row per CDR3 protein. This table has about 540,000 distinct CDR3 sequences, roughly 18% appearing once. This clonotype was seen a few times. Sequenced here: PBMCs from the stem cell graft donor, sampled from the stem cell graft. The sequence was obtained from a human donor who donated a stem cell graft to a child with acute lymphoblastic leukemia.

DNA for the CDR3: TGTGCCAGCAGCGCCTCCCTAGCGGGAGGTTACAATGAGCAGTTCTTC. Translating it yields CASSASLAGGYNEQFF. The chain joins TRBV2 to TRBJ2-1, with TRBD2 matching 11 bases. V shed 6 bases, J shed 4 bases, and the junction held 8 bases outside the gene matches. The length of the CDR3 is 16 residues. Germline assignment: CDR1 SNHLY and CDR2 FYNNEI.